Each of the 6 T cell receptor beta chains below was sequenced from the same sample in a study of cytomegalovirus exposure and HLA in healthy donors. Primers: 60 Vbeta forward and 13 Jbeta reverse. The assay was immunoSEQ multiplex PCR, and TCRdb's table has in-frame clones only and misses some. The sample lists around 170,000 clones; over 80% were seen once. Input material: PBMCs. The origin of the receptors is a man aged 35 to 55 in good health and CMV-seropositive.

In DNA, the CDR3 is TGTGCCAGCAGTGGGGGGTTTGGCTACACCTTC. Translation gives CASSGGFGYTF. J is TRBJ1-2 and V is TRBV6-5, with D maybe TRBD1 (5 bases). This CDR3 has 11 residues. The germline V and J ends were trimmed by 5 bases and 7 bases, with 8 bases remaining between them. Germline V gene lookup returns CDR1 MNHEY and CDR2 SVGAGI.

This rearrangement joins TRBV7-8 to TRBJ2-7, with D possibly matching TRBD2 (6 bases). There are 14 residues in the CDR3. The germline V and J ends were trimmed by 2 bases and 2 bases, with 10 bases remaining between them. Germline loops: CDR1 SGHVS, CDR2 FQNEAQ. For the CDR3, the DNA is TGTGCCAGCAGCTTACGCGGGACCACCTACGAGCAGTACTTC. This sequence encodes CASSLRGTTYEQYF.

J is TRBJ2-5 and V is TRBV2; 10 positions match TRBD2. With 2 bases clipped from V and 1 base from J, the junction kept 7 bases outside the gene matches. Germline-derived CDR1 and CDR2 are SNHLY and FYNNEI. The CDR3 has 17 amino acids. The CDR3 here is CASSEWLAGVLQETQYF. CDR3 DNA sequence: TGTGCCAGCAGTGAATGGCTAGCGGGGGTTCTCCAAGAGACCCAGTACTTC.

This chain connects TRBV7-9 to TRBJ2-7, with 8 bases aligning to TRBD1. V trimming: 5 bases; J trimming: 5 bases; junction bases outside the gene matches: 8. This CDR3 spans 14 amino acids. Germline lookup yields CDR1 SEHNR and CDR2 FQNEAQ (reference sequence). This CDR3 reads CASSPDRVVHEQYF. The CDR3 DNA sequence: TGTGCCAGCAGCCCGGACAGGGTTGTCCACGAGCAGTACTTC.

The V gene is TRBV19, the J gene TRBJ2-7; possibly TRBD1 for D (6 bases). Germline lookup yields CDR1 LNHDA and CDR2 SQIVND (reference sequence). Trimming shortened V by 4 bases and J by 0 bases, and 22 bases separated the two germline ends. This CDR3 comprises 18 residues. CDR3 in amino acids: CASSSRGQGKGNSYEQYF. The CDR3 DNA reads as TGTGCCAGTAGTAGCCGAGGCCAGGGGAAGGGGAACTCCTACGAGCAGTACTTC. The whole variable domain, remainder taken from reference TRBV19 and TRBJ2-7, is DGGITQSPKYLFRKEGQNVTLSCEQNLNHDAMYWYRQDPGQGLRLIYYSQIVNDFQKGDIAEGYSVSREKKESFPLTVTSAQKNPTAFYLCASSSRGQGKGNSYEQYFGPGTRLTVT.

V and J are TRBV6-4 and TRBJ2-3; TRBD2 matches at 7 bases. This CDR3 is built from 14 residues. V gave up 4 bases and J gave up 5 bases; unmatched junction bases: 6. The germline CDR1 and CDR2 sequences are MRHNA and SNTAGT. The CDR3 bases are TGTGCCAGCAGTGTTCTACCGGGGGGAGATACGCAGTATTTT. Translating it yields CASSVLPGGDTQYF.